This T cell receptor beta chain was sequenced for a study of beta chain features in type 1 diabetes. On the study more broadly: Across every sample, about 110 million sorted cells were examined in total.

A few counts support this clone. The antigen is unknown. Trimming removed 3 bases at V and 4 bases at J, with 12 bases between. The germline gives CDR1 SEHNR, CDR2 FQNEAQ (reference sequence). The CDR3 extends over 14 amino acids. Expressed TCRB transcripts got sequenced, as all isolated RNA was reverse transcribed. Libraries were prepared by immunoSEQ multiplex PCR; TCRdb keeps only in-frame clonotypes and omits some of them. Counted here are 350,000 to 450,000 clones, over 13% occurring once; the ten biggest clones make up roughly 0.017%. Notes on the study in general: Naive, central memory and regulatory TCRB repertoires appeared more similar among patients than healthy donors. PCR might show a preference for shorter templates, equally across patients and controls.

Sorting gave populations that all exceeded 98% purity. The receptor was derived from a woman aged 18-29 years in good health. The chain is built from TRBV7-9 and TRBJ1-2; D is unclear. Input material: naive CD4+ T cells from blood. CDR3 sequence: CASSFVEGPYGYTF. The CDR3 nucleotides read TGTGCCAGCAGCTTTGTGGAGGGCCCCTATGGCTACACCTTC.